This entry lists 27 T cell receptor beta chains sequenced from one sample in a study of T cell repertoires and HLA-DP antigens. Their antigens remain unidentified. The repertoire was sequenced with immunoSEQ multiplex PCR; TCRdb's copy has only in-frame clones and lacks some. This table has around 110,000 clones, roughly 92% appearing once. Source material: CD4+ T cells from PBMCs. The receptors originated from a woman aged 18-29 years in good health and CMV-seronegative.

This clone was counted between two and nine times. This rearrangement joins TRBV2 to TRBJ1-2, with D perhaps TRBD1 (6 bases). This CDR3 spans 11 amino acids. V was trimmed by 7 bases and J by 8 bases, leaving 11 bases between them. Germline V lookup: CDR1 SNHLY, CDR2 FYNNEI. The CDR3 is CASNRVGGYTF. DNA for the CDR3: TGTGCCAGCAACAGGGTTGGCGGCTACACCTTC.

This clone was recorded only once. V usage is TRBV6-1 and J usage is TRBJ2-5; the match to TRBD1 covers 7 bases. This CDR3 has 15 residues. J lost 4 bases, V lost 3 bases, and 8 bases had no gene match. Germline assignment: CDR1 MNHNS and CDR2 SASEGT. The chain's CDR3 is CASSEPTGSRETQYF. The CDR3 DNA is TGTGCCAGCAGTGAGCCGACAGGGTCGAGAGAGACCCAGTACTTC.

The chain has TRBV11-1 and TRBJ2-6; 9 bases map to TRBD1. With 4 bases clipped from V and 1 base from J, the junction kept 5 bases outside the gene matches. This CDR3 has 17 residues. Germline V gives CDR1 SGHAT, CDR2 FQDESV (reference sequence). The CDR3 sequence is CASSSPGQGSGANVLTF. DNA of the CDR3: TGTGCCAGCAGCTCACCGGGACAGGGTTCTGGGGCCAACGTCCTGACTTTC.

The V gene is TRBV5-8, the J gene TRBJ2-3, with a tentative D call TRBD2 (6 bases). The germline gives CDR1 SGHTS, CDR2 YDEGEE. V shed 3 bases and J shed 0 bases, with 11 bases lying between them. CDR3 size: 15 residues. In DNA, the CDR3 is TGTGCCAGCAGCTCACGCGGGACTAGCACAGATACGCAGTATTTT. This sequence encodes CASSSRGTSTDTQYF.

This chain joins TRBV10-3 and TRBJ1-3; 12 bases line up with TRBD1. This CDR3 region has 16 residues. V lost 4 bases to trimming and J lost 4 bases; unmatched junction nucleotides: 5. In germline, CDR1 is ENHRY, CDR2 SYGVKD. CDR3 coding DNA: TGTGCCATCAGTGCTCGGGACAGGGGGCTAGGAAACACCATATATTTT. It codes for CAISARDRGLGNTIYF.

The V and J genes are TRBV11-2 and TRBJ2-3, with 14 bases identical to TRBD2. The CDR3 covers 19 residues. Per germline, CDR1 SGHAT and CDR2 FQNNGV. J gave up 5 bases and V 3 bases, and 13 bases lay outside the gene matches. DNA for the CDR3: TGTGCCAGCAGCTTCGGACTAGCGGGGGGTCTGAGAGGTGTAGATACGCAGTATTTT. Amino acid sequence: CASSFGLAGGLRGVDTQYF.

This clone was seen once. This rearrangement joins TRBV28 to TRBJ2-1; 10 bases are shared with TRBD2. The CDR3 is made up of 15 amino acids. The V gene end was trimmed by 5 bases and the J gene end by 4 bases; junction bases not matched to a gene: 5. CDR1 and CDR2 from the germline V gene are MDHEN and SYDVKM. The CDR3 sequence is CASSIGLAAYNEQFF. CDR3 DNA: TGTGCCAGCAGTATTGGACTAGCGGCATACAATGAGCAGTTCTTC.

Only one count was recorded for this clone. The chain employs TRBV6-5 and TRBJ1-2; D ambiguous. The ends were cut back, 2 bases at V and 4 bases at J, with 8 bases in the middle. CDR3 length: 13 residues. Germline V gene lookup returns CDR1 MNHEY and CDR2 SVGAGI. The DNA for the CDR3 is TGTGCCAGCAGTTACGGAGGCGGCTATGGCTACACCTTC. Protein: CASSYGGGYGYTF.

The chain recombines TRBV18 with TRBJ1-4, with D possibly matching TRBD1 (5 bases). CDR3 size: 14 residues. V lost 3 bases, J lost 8 bases, and 13 bases lay in between. Germline lookup yields CDR1 KGHSH and CDR2 LQKENI. The CDR3 region has the DNA TGTGCCAGCTCACCCTGGCAGGGACGCGAAAAACTGTTTTTT. Translated, it gives CASSPWQGREKLFF.

The chain couples TRBV29-1 to TRBJ2-3; 12 bases map to TRBD2. Germline-derived CDR1 and CDR2 are SQVTM and ANQGSEA. The length of the CDR3 is 15 residues. With 3 bases clipped from V and 14 bases from J, the junction kept 15 bases outside the gene matches. CDR3 coding DNA: TGCAGCGTTGAGAGGGGAATCCTTGGACTAGCGGGGTTGTATTTT. This translates into CSVERGILGLAGLYF.

J is TRBJ2-5 and V is TRBV7-9, with D possibly TRBD1 on 6 matching bases. The CDR3 has 14 residues. The germline V gene has CDR1 SEHNR and CDR2 FQNEAQ (reference sequence). V lost 2 bases to trimming and J lost 3 bases, with 10 bases between them. Written as DNA, the CDR3 is TGTGCCAGCAGCTTATGGTCAGGGGAAGAGACCCAGTACTTC. This translates into CASSLWSGEETQYF. Full variable domain (rest looked up from reference TRBV7-9 and TRBJ2-5): DTGVSQNPRHKITKRGQNVTFRCDPISEHNRLYWYRQTLGQGPEFLTYFQNEAQLEKSRLLSDRFSAERPKGSFSTLEIQRTEQGDSAMYLCASSLWSGEETQYFGPGTRLLVL.

This sequence joins TRBV7-9 and TRBJ2-2, with 8 bases fitting TRBD2. The germline V gene encodes CDR1 SEHNR and CDR2 FQNEAQ (reference sequence). The CDR3 contains 16 residues. The V and J ends lost 4 bases and 4 bases, in that order; junction bases with no gene match: 8. CDR3 protein: CASSSPGRAGTGELFF. The CDR3 coding sequence is TGTGCCAGCAGCTCCCCCGGGAGGGCAGGCACCGGGGAGCTGTTTTTT.

The chain carries TRBV29-1 and TRBJ2-5, with TRBD1 identical over 9 bases. Losses at the gene ends were 2 bases for V and 3 bases for J; bases not matched to a gene: 7. CDR3 length equals 15 residues. Germline-derived CDR1 and CDR2 are SQVTM and ANQGSEA. CDR3 DNA: TGCAGCGTTGAAACGACAGGGGGGGGGAAAGAGACCCAGTACTTC. Amino acid sequence: CSVETTGGGKETQYF.

This sequence joins TRBV2 and TRBJ1-6; 8 bases fit TRBD1. The CDR3 runs to 15 residues. V shed 4 bases, J shed 7 bases, and the junction held 6 bases outside the gene matches. Germline-derived CDR1 and CDR2 are SNHLY and FYNNEI. The CDR3 nucleotides are TGTGCCAGCAGTGCACGGGACAGGCGGAATTCACCCCTCCACTTT. It encodes CASSARDRRNSPLHF.

This chain joins TRBV2 and TRBJ2-7; 9 bases line up with TRBD2. CDR3 length: 17 amino acids. With V trimmed by 4 bases and J by 3 bases, 13 bases remained unmatched. Germline CDR1 and CDR2: SNHLY and FYNNEI. The CDR3 region has the DNA TGTGCCAGCAGTGCTGGCGGGAGGGTCCCCTATAGCTACGAGCAGTACTTC. Its protein product is CASSAGGRVPYSYEQYF.

V usage is TRBV28 and J usage is TRBJ1-3, with 8 bases that match TRBD1. After removal of 6 bases from V and 2 bases from J, the junction contained 0 bases not matched to a gene. The CDR3 totals 13 residues. Germline CDR1 MDHEN, CDR2 SYDVKM. DNA of the CDR3: TGTGCCAGCAGACAGGGGGCTGGAAACACCATATATTTT. It specifies CASRQGAGNTIYF.

The chain employs TRBV5-6 and TRBJ1-1; D is unresolved. CDR3 length: 14 amino acids. V was trimmed by 3 bases and J by 5 bases, leaving 14 bases between them. Germline CDR1 is SGHDT and CDR2 is YYEEEE. This CDR3 is CASSSLGDKTEAFF. The CDR3 DNA sequence: TGTGCCAGCAGCTCCCTCGGGGATAAAACTGAAGCTTTCTTT. Complete variable domain (other parts from reference TRBV5-6 and TRBJ1-1): DAGVTQSPTHLIKTRGQQVTLRCSPKSGHDTVSWYQQALGQGPQFIFQYYEEEERQRGNFPDRFSGHQFPNYSSELNVNALLLGDSALYLCASSSLGDKTEAFFGQGTRLTVV.

V usage is TRBV5-1 and J usage is TRBJ2-5; 8 bases map to TRBD1. The CDR3 has 13 amino acids. V shed 1 base, J shed 4 bases, and the junction held 0 bases outside the gene matches. The germline CDR1 and CDR2 sequences are SGHRS and YFSETQ. The CDR3, as DNA: TGCGCCAGCAGCTTGCAGGGGGCAGAGACCCAGTACTTC. Its protein product is CASSLQGAETQYF.

This chain links TRBV6-6 with TRBJ2-3; no reliable D call. The germline V gene has CDR1 MNHNY and CDR2 SVGAGI (reference sequence). V lost 6 bases and J 4 bases, leaving 17 bases between the germline ends. The length of the CDR3 is 15 residues. For the CDR3, the DNA is TGTGCCAGCAGGCTTTTGGGGATTAGTCCAGATACGCAGTATTTT. Protein sequence: CASRLLGISPDTQYF.

V and J are TRBV2 and TRBJ2-7; D is possibly TRBD1 (5 bases). CDR1 and CDR2 (germline): SNHLY, FYNNEI. V lost 7 bases to trimming and J lost 0 bases, with 13 bases between them. The CDR3 spans 14 residues. CDR3 sequence reads: CASIQVTLSYEQYF. The DNA of the CDR3 is TGTGCCAGCATACAGGTAACCCTCTCCTACGAGCAGTACTTC.

This clone was counted at least ten times. This rearrangement joins TRBV19 to TRBJ1-1; D not certain. The CDR3 is made up of 17 amino acids. Germline lookup yields CDR1 LNHDA and CDR2 SQIVND (reference sequence). Trimming left V 3 bases short and J 5 bases short, with 22 bases between. The CDR3 spells CASSILKVSGGNTEAFF. The CDR3 DNA is TGTGCCAGTAGTATTCTTAAAGTTTCGGGCGGGAATACTGAAGCTTTCTTT.

The CDR3 loop reads CASSLSLLGQGAYEQYF. Here the CDR3 DNA reads TGCGCCAGCAGCTTGAGCCTTCTGGGACAGGGGGCCTACGAGCAGTACTTC. The rearrangement links TRBV5-1 to TRBJ2-7; the match to TRBD1 covers 11 bases. The CDR3 is made up of 17 amino acids. Germline assignment: CDR1 SGHRS and CDR2 YFSETQ. V lost 1 base to trimming and J lost 2 bases; unmatched junction nucleotides: 8.

The table lists this clone with a few counts. V usage is TRBV4-1 and J usage is TRBJ1-4, with no clear D. The CDR3 is 16 residues long. V was shortened by 2 bases and J by 8 bases, with 18 bases between the two germline ends. Germline V gene sequence: CDR1 MGHRA, CDR2 YSYEKL. The CDR3, as DNA: TGCGCCAGCAGCCAATTAGATTTGTTTGTAGCAGAAAAACTGTTTTTT. Encoded protein: CASSQLDLFVAEKLFF.

The chain is built from TRBV4-3 and TRBJ1-4; 8 nucleotides line up with TRBD1. The germline gives CDR1 LGHNA, CDR2 YSLEER. CDR3 size: 15 residues. V was clipped by 0 bases and J by 12 bases; unmatched bases: 9. The DNA for the CDR3 is TGCGCCAGCAGCCAAGACGGCAGGGGGCGAGAAGAACTGTTTTTT. Its protein is CASSQDGRGREELFF.

CDR3 sequence (DNA): TGTGCCAGCTCACCTTGGGGGACCCAGGGCTTTGCTGGAAACACCATATATTTT. It codes for CASSPWGTQGFAGNTIYF. This rearrangement joins TRBV18 to TRBJ1-3, with TRBD1 as a possible D gene (5 bases). V was cut by 3 bases and J by 2 bases, with 20 bases left in between. Germline V gene sequence: CDR1 KGHSH, CDR2 LQKENI. There are 18 residues in the CDR3.

The V gene is TRBV6-5, the J gene TRBJ1-6; D might be TRBD1 (5 bases). V was trimmed by 7 bases and J by 1 base, leaving 8 bases between them. CDR1 is MNHEY, CDR2 SVGAGI, per germline. CDR3 length equals 14 residues. The CDR3 reads CASMGPSYNSPLHF. The CDR3 DNA reads TGTGCCAGCATGGGACCTTCCTATAATTCACCCCTCCACTTT.

V is TRBV10-3 and J is TRBJ2-2; D tentatively reads TRBD1 or TRBD2 (5 bases each). V was shortened by 10 bases and J by 6 bases, with 18 bases between the two germline ends. Germline CDR1 ENHRY, CDR2 SYGVKD. CDR3 size: 14 residues. The CDR3 bases are TGTGCCACCGCCGGGGCCCCTGTCTCCGGGGAGCTGTTTTTT. Its protein product is CATAGAPVSGELFF.